This entry lists 18 T cell receptor beta chains sequenced from one sample in a study of blood T cell repertoires in COVID-19. Produced via immunoSEQ multiplex PCR; TCRdb's table is partial and in-frame only. This sample has 70,000 to 90,000 clones; approximately 85% occur once, and the top ten carry 9.6%. Input material: peripheral blood. The receptor set was obtained from a man in his fifties or sixties with COVID-19, enrolled during active disease.

The chain recombines TRBV5-1 with TRBJ2-5, with TRBD1 matching 12 bases. V shed 4 bases, J shed 4 bases, and the junction held 8 bases outside the gene matches. Germline V gene sequence: CDR1 SGHRS, CDR2 YFSETQ. CDR3 length: 16 residues. CDR3 residues: CASSPQGQGAGETQYF. CDR3 in DNA: TGCGCCAGCAGCCCCCAGGGACAGGGGGCTGGAGAGACCCAGTACTTC.

The rearrangement joins TRBV2 to TRBJ2-5; 8 bases agree with TRBD2. V shed 4 bases, J shed 1 base, and the junction held 5 bases outside the gene matches. There are 15 residues in the CDR3. From germline, CDR1 is SNHLY and CDR2 FYNNEI. The CDR3 DNA reads TGTGCCAGCAGTGTGACTAGCGACATCCAAGAGACCCAGTACTTC. This sequence encodes CASSVTSDIQETQYF. Complete variable domain (other parts from reference TRBV2 and TRBJ2-5): EPEVTQTPSHQVTQMGQEVILRCVPISNHLYFYWYRQILGQKVEFLVSFYNNEISEKSEIFDDQFSVERPDGSNFTLKIRSTKLEDSAMYFCASSVTSDIQETQYFGPGTRLLVL.

The J gene is TRBJ2-3, the V gene TRBV6-5, with 7 bases matching TRBD2. Unmatched junction bases numbered 6, after V lost 1 base and J lost 2 bases. Germline assignment: CDR1 MNHEY and CDR2 SVGAGI. The CDR3 extends over 16 amino acids. DNA for the CDR3: TGTGCCAGCAGTTACTTCGCTAGCGGAGACACAGATACGCAGTATTTT. It specifies CASSYFASGDTDTQYF.

With regard to this clone: At one of its ends the junction is not consistent with the germline gene, which may arise from a read error. V gene TRBV6-1 combines with J gene TRBJ2-1, with 8 bases lining up with TRBD2. CDR1 is MNHNS, CDR2 SASEGT, per germline. There are 14 residues in the CDR3. CDR3: CASSQAGDPNEQFF. Here the CDR3 DNA reads TGTGCCAGCAGTCAAGCGGGAGATCCCAATGAGCAGTTCTTC.

This clone was detected once. The chain uses TRBV12-2 and TRBJ2-7; the D call of TRBD1 is as the table states it, not checked on the DNA. TRBV12-2 is assigned pseudogene status. This CDR3 is 15 amino acids long. CDR3 loop: CASRFMTGRSYEQYF. The CDR3 DNA sequence: TGTGCAAGTCGCTTTATGACAGGGCGGTCTTACGAGCAGTACTTC.

The chain uses TRBV10-3 and TRBJ1-2; tentatively, D is TRBD1 (6 bases). Germline-derived CDR1 and CDR2 are ENHRY and SYGVKD. CDR3 length: 17 amino acids. V lost 0 bases and J 8 bases, leaving 22 bases between the germline ends. Here the CDR3 reads CAISESAGAGWSLGYTF. The CDR3 region has the DNA TGTGCCATCAGTGAGTCGGCAGGGGCAGGGTGGAGTCTCGGCTACACCTTC.

V usage is TRBV4-1 and J usage is TRBJ2-5; D gene ambiguous. Germline assignment: CDR1 MGHRA and CDR2 YSYEKL. The CDR3 consists of 14 residues. Trimming removed 1 base at V and 5 bases at J, with 11 bases between. The CDR3 reads CASSQGSLPETQYF. The CDR3 DNA reads TGCGCCAGCAGCCAAGGAAGCCTCCCGGAGACCCAGTACTTC.

This clone was detected only a few times. CDR3 region: CASSLLQANQPQHF. The DNA of the CDR3 is TGTGCCAGCAGCTTGTTACAGGCCAATCAGCCCCAGCATTTT. J is TRBJ1-5 and V is TRBV5-6; tentative D call: TRBD1 (5 bases). This CDR3 contains 14 residues. The V end lost 1 base, the J end lost 3 bases, and 8 bases lay between the germline ends. Germline V CDR1 and CDR2: SGHDT, YYEEEE.

The chain recombines TRBV11-2 with TRBJ1-5; TRBD1 is a possible D gene (6 bases). With 0 bases removed from V and 1 base from J, the gap between germline ends came to 7 bases. The CDR3 has 15 residues. Germline V CDR1 and CDR2: SGHAT, FQNNGV. The CDR3 DNA reads as TGTGCCAGCAGCTTAGAAGGACAGAGCAATCAGCCCCAGCATTTT. The encoded protein is CASSLEGQSNQPQHF.

This chain links TRBV7-9 with TRBJ1-4, with 7 positions matching TRBD1. CDR3 size: 15 residues. The germline V gene has CDR1 SEHNR and CDR2 FQNEAQ (reference sequence). V lost 1 base and J lost 5; bases outside the gene matches: 4. The CDR3 DNA sequence: TGTGCCAGCAGCTTAGGGGGGACAGCGAATGAAAAACTGTTTTTT. Translation: CASSLGGTANEKLFF.

V usage is TRBV19 and J usage is TRBJ1-1, with 9 bases fitting TRBD1. With 6 bases clipped from V and 7 bases from J, the junction kept 18 bases outside the gene matches. From germline, CDR1 is LNHDA and CDR2 SQIVND (reference sequence). This CDR3 comprises 17 residues. The CDR3 reads CASSSYRPGTGWNEAFF. The CDR3 bases are TGTGCCAGTAGCTCTTACCGTCCCGGGACAGGGTGGAATGAAGCTTTCTTT. The whole variable domain, filled in from reference TRBV19 and TRBJ1-1, reads DGGITQSPKYLFRKEGQNVTLSCEQNLNHDAMYWYRQDPGQGLRLIYYSQIVNDFQKGDIAEGYSVSREKKESFPLTVTSAQKNPTAFYLCASSSYRPGTGWNEAFFGQGTRLTVV.

The V call is TRBV28, the J call TRBJ2-7, with 10 bases lining up with TRBD2. CDR1 and CDR2 from the germline V gene are MDHEN and SYDVKM. The CDR3 contains 15 residues. J was trimmed by 5 bases and V by 5 bases; bases with no gene match: 9. CDR3 sequence (DNA): TGTGCCAGCAGTCCCCTAGCGGGAGTTAGGGACGAGCAGTACTTC. This gives the protein CASSPLAGVRDEQYF.

The gene calls are TRBV5-4 and TRBJ2-1; a weak D match, TRBD2 (6 bases). The CDR3 length is 15 residues. Trimming cost V 7 bases and J 2 bases, with 16 bases left between them. The germline gives CDR1 SGHNT, CDR2 YYREEE (reference sequence). The CDR3 nucleotides read TGTGCCAGCCGCCGGATTAGCGGAACCTACAATGAGCAGTTCTTC. It is translated as CASRRISGTYNEQFF.

The chain combines TRBV6-2 or TRBV6-3 with TRBJ1-2, with D possibly matching TRBD1 (6 bases). The CDR3 spans 13 residues. Germline loops: CDR1 MNHEY, CDR2 SVGEGT. V dropped 6 bases and J dropped 6 bases, with 14 bases sitting between them. The CDR3 DNA is TGTGCCAGCAGCCAAGACAGGTCGCATGGCTACACCTTC. The encoded protein is CASSQDRSHGYTF.

Here the CDR3 DNA reads TGTGCCAGCAGTTTCCCGGGGACTAGCGGGAGGGCCTTAGATACGCAGTATTTT. Encoded protein: CASSFPGTSGRALDTQYF. The J gene is TRBJ2-3, the V gene TRBV28; 16 bases line up with TRBD2. The CDR3 runs 18 residues. The V segment lost 3 bases and the J segment 5 bases; nucleotides outside the gene matches: 8. Germline V lookup: CDR1 MDHEN, CDR2 SYDVKM.

The chain has TRBV29-1 and TRBJ1-1; D is uncertain. Trimming took 8 bases from V and 4 from J, leaving 14 bases between them. The germline V gene encodes CDR1 SQVTM and CDR2 ANQGSEA. The CDR3 runs 12 residues. This chain's CDR3 is CSCRVSGTEAFF. In nucleotides, the CDR3 is TGCAGCTGTAGGGTAAGCGGCACTGAAGCTTTCTTT. The full variable domain, rest sourced from reference TRBV29-1 and TRBJ1-1, is SAVISQKPSRDICQRGTSLTIQCQVDSQVTMMFWYRQQPGQSLTLIATANQGSEATYESGFVIDKFPISRPNLTFSTLTVSNMSPEDSSIYLCSCRVSGTEAFFGQGTRLTVV.

CDR3 sequence (DNA): TGTGCCAGCAGCTCAAGGACTAGCGGGCGCCCAAGAGAGTACTTC. Translated: CASSSRTSGRPREYF. This sequence joins TRBV7-2 and TRBJ2-7, with 11 bases identical to TRBD2. V shed 4 bases, J shed 11 bases, and the junction held 13 bases outside the gene matches. The CDR3 extends over 15 amino acids. CDR1 and CDR2 from the germline V gene are SGHTA and FQGNSA.

V gene TRBV6-4 combines with J gene TRBJ2-6; D is ambiguous. The V end was cut by 0 bases, the J end by 2 bases, with 5 bases between. This CDR3 is 15 amino acids long. CDR1 is MRHNA, CDR2 SNTAGT, per germline. DNA for the CDR3: TGTGCCAGCAGTGACTCGAGTGCTGGGGCCAACGTCCTGACTTTC. Protein: CASSDSSAGANVLTF.